Following are 22 T cell receptor beta chains from one sample sequenced in a study of molecular identifiers for immune sequencing clone quantification. From the PCR reads, TCRdb called clonotypes with MiXCR, one entry per CDR3 protein. The repertoire has 460,000 or so distinct CDR3 sequences, about a quarter of them found once; the top ten carry under 0.85%. The sample consisted of naive CD8+ T cells from blood, with Jurkat cell RNA spiked in. The subset here: FACS-sorted CD8+CD4-CCR7+CD45RA+ naive T cells. These receptors all come from a human donor in good health. Some libraries in this study had Jurkat cell RNA spiked in.

This clonotype appeared many times. The chain employs TRBV29-1 and TRBJ1-1; TRBD1 might be the D (5 bases). The CDR3 loop spans 12 amino acids. V was shortened by 4 bases and J by 1 base, with 7 bases between the two germline ends. Per the germline V gene, CDR1 is SQVTM and CDR2 is ANQGSEA. CDR3 in DNA: TGCAGCGTTGGGGACTGGAACACTGAAGCTTTCTTT. It encodes CSVGDWNTEAFF.

A few counts support this clonotype. The rearrangement joins TRBV5-1 to TRBJ2-7; possibly TRBD1 or TRBD2 for D (5 bases each). There are 15 residues in the CDR3. The V gene lost 4 bases and the J gene lost 5 bases, with 19 bases spanning the gap. Per germline, CDR1 SGHRS and CDR2 YFSETQ. The CDR3 reads CASSLRGQGYHEQYF. In DNA, the CDR3 is TGCGCCAGCAGCCTGAGGGGCCAGGGATATCACGAGCAGTACTTC. Drawing the rest from reference TRBV5-1 and TRBJ2-7, the complete variable domain is KAGVTQTPRYLIKTRGQQVTLSCSPISGHRSVSWYQQTPGQGLQFLFEYFSETQRNKGNFPGRFSGRQFSNSRSEMNVSTLELGDSALYLCASSLRGQGYHEQYFGPGTRLTVT.

This clonotype has just a few counts. The chain links TRBV18 to TRBJ2-5, with 11 bases aligning to TRBD2. The V gene's germline CDR1 is KGHSH and CDR2 LQKENI. This CDR3 comprises 16 residues. The V gene end was trimmed by 3 bases and the J gene end by 2 bases; junction bases not matched to a gene: 5. This CDR3 is CASSPGTSGFQETQYF. Here the CDR3 DNA reads TGTGCCAGCTCACCGGGGACTAGCGGCTTTCAAGAGACCCAGTACTTC.

This clonotype was recorded at least ten times. The gene calls are TRBV4-3 and TRBJ1-1; 9 nucleotides align to TRBD1. V trimming: 4 bases; J trimming: 3 bases; junction bases outside the gene matches: 3. Germline V CDR1 and CDR2: LGHNA, YSLEER. The CDR3 is made up of 14 amino acids. The CDR3 is CASSPGQGHTEAFF. CDR3 in DNA: TGCGCCAGCAGCCCAGGACAGGGGCACACTGAAGCTTTCTTT.

This clonotype was detected many times. The chain couples TRBV2 to TRBJ2-3; D is ambiguous. The CDR3 is 16 residues long. V lost 6 bases, J lost 4 bases, and 20 bases lay in between. Germline V lookup: CDR1 SNHLY, CDR2 FYNNEI. The DNA for the CDR3 is TGTGCCAGCAGACATGGGCCGCCCCTAGGTCCAGATACGCAGTATTTT. This encodes CASRHGPPLGPDTQYF.

This chain connects TRBV9 to TRBJ2-3, with D unclear. The CDR3 is 16 amino acids. V shed 4 bases and J shed 0 bases, with 15 bases lying between them. CDR1 is SGDLS, CDR2 YYNGEE, per germline. The CDR3 nucleotides are TGTGCCAGCAGCTCCCACCATATCGGGAGCACAGATACGCAGTATTTT. Its translation is CASSSHHIGSTDTQYF.

The table lists this clonotype with many counts. The V gene is TRBV29-1, the J gene TRBJ1-1, with 7 nucleotides matching TRBD1. The junction had 13 bases not matched to a gene; V was cut back by 5 bases and J by 4 bases. In germline, CDR1 is SQVTM, CDR2 ANQGSEA. The CDR3 has 15 residues. CDR3 amino acids: CSVPEFNRGGTEAFF. DNA for the CDR3: TGCAGCGTTCCGGAGTTCAACAGGGGAGGCACTGAAGCTTTCTTT.

The chain has TRBV7-2 and TRBJ2-3; TRBD1 agrees at 10 bases. The germline V gene encodes CDR1 SGHTA and CDR2 FQGNSA. This CDR3 is built from 14 residues. Trimming at V came to 1 base and at J to 8 bases, leaving 3 bases not matched to a gene. The CDR3 DNA reads as TGTGCCAGCAGCTTAGAAGGGACAGGGGTTACGCAGTATTTT. This codes for CASSLEGTGVTQYF.

The rearrangement joins TRBV5-1 to TRBJ2-7, with 7 bases fitting TRBD1. V was pared by 4 bases and J by 7 bases, with 14 bases of the junction left unmatched. CDR1 is SGHRS and CDR2 is YFSETQ in the germline V gene. The CDR3 totals 15 residues. In DNA form, the CDR3 reads TGCGCCAGCAGCATCACCGGACAGGCGGGCTGGGAGCAGTACTTC. Protein sequence: CASSITGQAGWEQYF.

As for this clonotype: The junction shows a germline mismatch at one end, possibly a read error. The chain couples TRBV7-2 to TRBJ1-1, with D possibly being TRBD1 (5 bases). Germline CDR1 reads SGHTA; CDR2 reads FQGNSA. The CDR3 is made up of 12 amino acids. The CDR3 reads CASSYPLGGALF. In DNA, the CDR3 is TGTGCCAGCAGCTACCCTCTGGGGGGAGCTCTCTTT.

The genes are TRBV27 and TRBJ2-7; 8 positions agree with TRBD1. Germline V lookup: CDR1 MNHEY, CDR2 SMNVEV (reference sequence). Trimming took 10 bases from V and 1 from J; bases not matched to a gene: 12. The CDR3 loop spans 15 amino acids. CDR3 in DNA: TGTGCCACCAGAGGAGACAGGGGCCAATCCTACGAGCAGTACTTC. Amino acid sequence: CATRGDRGQSYEQYF.

Concerning this clonotype: The conserved phenylalanine or tryptophan is not found at the CDR3 terminus, so this likely reflects a read error. The chain joins TRBV4-1 to TRBJ1-5; TRBD1 aligns across 7 bases. The junction had 10 bases not matched to a gene; V was cut back by 7 bases and J by 4 bases. The CDR3 runs to 15 residues. CDR1 MGHRA and CDR2 YSYEKL come from the germline V gene. CDR3 bases: TGCGCCAGCAAAAGGGGACAGAGTCTAAATCAGCCCCAGCATCTT. It yields the protein CASKRGQSLNQPQHL.

In DNA, the CDR3 is TGTGCTAGTGGTTTGGACGGACAGACCCATTATGGCTACACCTTC. It yields the protein CASGLDGQTHYGYTF. The chain has TRBV12-5 and TRBJ1-2, with D possibly matching TRBD1 (6 bases). V was pared by 1 base and J by 5 bases, with 14 bases between. The CDR3 extends over 15 amino acids. Looked up from germline, CDR1 is LGHNT and CDR2 is FRNRAP.

The chain carries TRBV4-3 and TRBJ2-1; 7 bases map to TRBD2. Trimming at V came to 5 bases and at J to 5 bases, leaving 6 bases not matched to a gene. The CDR3 loop spans 14 amino acids. Germline lookup yields CDR1 LGHNA and CDR2 YSLEER. The CDR3 loop reads CASSGRDYNNEQFF. The CDR3 bases are TGCGCCAGCAGCGGACGGGACTATAACAATGAGCAGTTCTTC.

This clonotype was counted between two and nine times. The V call is TRBV27, the J call TRBJ2-1; 12 bases map to TRBD2. The CDR3 extends over 16 amino acids. Germline CDR1 and CDR2: MNHEY and SMNVEV (reference sequence). Trimming cost V 5 bases and J 6 bases; bases outside gene matches: 8. The CDR3 here is CASSQQTSGGLNEQFF. CDR3 nucleotide sequence: TGTGCCAGCAGTCAACAGACTAGCGGGGGCCTCAATGAGCAGTTCTTC.

This clonotype was detected ten times or more. The chain carries TRBV7-2 and TRBJ1-5; 12 nucleotides match TRBD1. The CDR3 contains 20 residues. Germline CDR1 reads SGHTA; CDR2 reads FQGNSA. The trim removed 1 base at V and 2 bases at J, leaving 12 bases unmatched. In nucleotides, the CDR3 is TGTGCCAGCAGCTTAGTTAGGGGGGACAGGGGGCAGGTTGGCAATCAGCCCCAGCATTTT. Amino acid sequence: CASSLVRGDRGQVGNQPQHF.

The sample holds a few counts of this clonotype. The rearrangement uses TRBV7-6 and TRBJ2-7; maybe TRBD1 (6 bases). V was pared by 4 bases and J by 3 bases, with 13 bases between. Germline V gives CDR1 SGHVS, CDR2 FNYEAQ. The CDR3 is 14 amino acids. The DNA for the CDR3 is TGTGCCAGCAGCTCGACGGGACAAGACTACGAGCAGTACTTC. Translating gives CASSSTGQDYEQYF.

The CDR3 protein is CSVVKGPYEQYF. For the CDR3, the DNA is TGCAGCGTTGTCAAGGGCCCGTACGAGCAGTACTTC. This chain joins TRBV29-1 and TRBJ2-7; D remains ambiguous. V was cut by 4 bases and J by 4 bases, with 11 bases left in between. The CDR3 length is 12 residues. Germline CDR1 is SQVTM and CDR2 is ANQGSEA.

This chain uses TRBV29-1 with TRBJ1-1; 9 positions match TRBD1. The CDR3 consists of 15 residues. Trimming took 6 bases from V and 1 from J; bases not matched to a gene: 9. CDR1 is SQVTM and CDR2 is ANQGSEA in the germline V gene. The CDR3 loop is CSVHPTGGENTEAFF. CDR3 coding DNA: TGCAGCGTCCACCCGACAGGGGGTGAGAACACTGAAGCTTTCTTT.

Worth noting for this clonotype: This may come from a read error, since a much larger clone is one base off. The chain uses TRBV7-9 and TRBJ2-5; no definite D call. The CDR3 contains 12 residues. Germline loops: CDR1 SEHNR, CDR2 FQNEAQ (reference sequence). DNA for the CDR3: TGTGCCAGCAGCTCAACACAAGAGCCCCAGTACTTC. It specifies CASSSTQEPQYF. Filled out from reference TRBV7-9 and TRBJ2-5, the complete variable domain reads DTGVSQNPRHKITKRGQNVTFRCDPISEHNRLYWYRQTLGQGPEFLTYFQNEAQLEKSRLLSDRFSAERPKGSFSTLEIQRTEQGDSAMYLCASSSTQEPQYFGPGTRLLVL.

This clonotype was seen only a few times. V and J are TRBV20-1 and TRBJ2-3, with D perhaps being TRBD1 or TRBD2 (6 bases each). Germline V gene sequence: CDR1 DFQATT, CDR2 SNEGSKA (reference sequence). V shed 0 bases and J shed 6 bases, with 25 bases lying between them. There are 18 residues in the CDR3. The CDR3 DNA is TGCAGTGCTAGAGATAGGAGGGGGACAAGGGGAAGTTCGGATACGCAGTATTTT. Residues: CSARDRRGTRGSSDTQYF.

Only a few counts were recorded for this clonotype. The J gene is TRBJ2-7, the V gene TRBV9, with D tentatively TRBD2 (5 bases). The CDR3 length is 15 residues. Germline assignment: CDR1 SGDLS and CDR2 YYNGEE. V was cut by 3 bases and J by 9 bases, with 22 bases left in between. The CDR3 DNA reads as TGTGCCAGCAGCGCTATTACACTAACGAGGGATCGGCAGTACTTC. It yields the protein CASSAITLTRDRQYF.